This T cell receptor beta chain was sequenced during a study of cytomegalovirus exposure and HLA in healthy donors. About the research overall: Genotyping showed around four fifths of fewer than 500 donors falling in the Caucasian-associated ancestry cluster.

The PCR had 60 Vbeta and 13 Jbeta primers. Data came from immunoSEQ multiplex PCR; TCRdb stores just in-frame clones and leaves some out. The sample includes about 100,000 clones, around 82% of them seen just once. The CDR3 sequence is 17 residues long. CDR1 is MGHRA and CDR2 is YSYEKL in the germline V gene. The V segment lost 1 base and the J segment 7 bases; nucleotides outside the gene matches: 11. Broader study findings: TCR beta V- and J-gene trimming, according to a later analysis, was linked to a missense DCLRE1C variant. The authors later found HLA-associated TCR beta chains more clonally expanded than equally common others.

In regard to this clone: The antigen is not known.

Sequenced material: PBMCs. The TCR sequence derives from a woman between 45 and 65 years old in good health and CMV-seropositive. V gene TRBV4-1 combines with J gene TRBJ2-5, with 11 nucleotides matching TRBD2. CDR3 region: CASSQGPGDSGGGTQYF. The DNA of the CDR3 is TGCGCCAGCAGCCAAGGACCTGGAGATAGCGGGGGGGGGACCCAGTACTTC.